Listed below are T cell receptor beta chains from one sample, sequenced in a study of blood T cell repertoires in COVID-19. Only in-frame clones appear in the TCRdb table, and some are missing; sequencing was by immunoSEQ multiplex PCR. The profile covers some 350,000 clones, with about 90% appearing a single time and over 6% taken by the ten largest. Material: peripheral blood. These receptors originate from a woman aged 45-65 years with COVID-19, enrolled during active disease. CDR3s include the opening cysteine and the closing phenylalanine or tryptophan.

>TRBV12-3/TRBV12-4|TRBJ1-1
CASSLVGGQAFF
>TRBV3-1/TRBV3-2|TRBJ2-2
CASSPGTSGDTGELFF
>TRBV27|TRBJ1-2
CASSLGDRGHSGGYTF
>TRBV24-1|TRBJ2-5
CATSDAGPGQGAQETQYF
>TRBV4-3|TRBJ1-5
CASSQGRQGGQPQHF
>TRBV7-9|TRBJ2-1
CASSRGLADNNEQFF
>TRBV4-1|TRBJ1-1
CASSHRLTDTEAFF
>TRBV19|TRBJ2-3
CASSPKSTGRTDTQYF
>TRBV6-5|TRBJ2-2
CASPHEGCRRGAVF
>TRBV14|TRBJ2-1
CASSQGGTSGRSYNEQFF
>TRBV19|TRBJ1-3
CASSIPWKDTYSGNTIYF
>TRBV19|TRBJ1-1
CASSDQVLGQANTEAFF
>TRBV19|TRBJ1-1
CASRNLGLNTEAFF
>TRBV4-1|TRBJ2-7
CASSQTGTSGTYEQYF
>TRBV7-3|TRBJ2-5
CASSLTSGGGTQYF
>TRBV2|TRBJ1-1
CASSAGAATEAFF
>TRBV6-5|TRBJ2-7
CASRPPGGREQYF
>TRBV5-4|TRBJ1-6
CASSWPGQPNSPLHF
>TRBV6-5|TRBJ1-5
CASRSGQGLNQPQHF
>TRBV6-1|TRBJ1-5
CASSGRDRVSNQPQHF
>TRBV6-5|TRBJ1-2
CASRFRDRVAGYTF
>TRBV19|TRBJ2-3
CASSPGGAGADTQYF
>TRBV30|TRBJ2-7
CAFLSRGHEQYF
>TRBV24-1|TRBJ2-5
CATSDPTSGQETQYF
>TRBV7-6|TRBJ2-7
CASSFRPGEGFYEQYF
>TRBV5-5|TRBJ2-7
CASSLSQDGSYEQYF
>TRBV7-3|TRBJ2-2
CASSPRLVQNTGELFF
>TRBV18|TRBJ1-5
CASSPDWTVNQPQHF
>TRBV3-1/TRBV3-2|TRBJ2-1
CASMRSSRASGYNEQFF
>TRBV2|TRBJ1-5
CASSESGHPIQPQHF
>TRBV27|TRBJ1-2
CASSPGGGGHNYGYTF
>TRBV7-3|TRBJ1-4
CASSPSGGNEKLFF
>TRBV11-3|TRBJ2-3
CASSLEHGASGRDTDTQYF
>TRBV5-5|TRBJ2-1
CASNLLVGSYNEQFF
>TRBV11-3|TRBJ1-2
CASSLGTGHIYGYTF
>TRBV15|TRBJ2-1
CATSRVGLAGVYEQFF
>TRBV6-2/TRBV6-3|TRBJ1-2
CASSYSGQSTYGYTF
>TRBV6-5|TRBJ2-2
CASRGQGAGELFF
>TRBV3-1/TRBV3-2|TRBJ1-1
CASSQEGGWVLTEAFF
>TRBV30|TRBJ1-2
CAWSGASANYGYTF
>TRBV7-8|TRBJ2-7
CASSFWTGDYEQYF
>TRBV13|TRBJ2-3
CASEVSTDTQYF
>TRBV12-3/TRBV12-4|TRBJ2-7
CASRTADSYEQYF
>TRBV5-4|TRBJ2-5
CASSYGVSGETQYF
>TRBV18|TRBJ1-6
CASSPGQGSLSPLHF
>TRBV3-1/TRBV3-2|TRBJ2-5
CASSQVSGAETQYF
>TRBV7-8|TRBJ1-4
CASAGQSEKLFF
>TRBV19|TRBJ2-6
CASRSGQVGSGANVLTF
>TRBV7-9|TRBJ2-3
CAAGVSSTDTQYF
>TRBV7-8|TRBJ2-5
CATASYRRIQETQYF
>TRBV30|TRBJ1-1
CAWSVTLTEAFF
>TRBV14|TRBJ1-1
CASSQKDRREAFF
>TRBV11-2|TRBJ1-6
CASSSGTLYNSPLHF
>TRBV10-3|TRBJ1-2
CAIRDDSNYGYTF
>TRBV19|TRBJ2-1
CAIARTSGYNEQFF